This T cell receptor beta chain was found in a study of T cells in localized non-small cell lung cancer. Points from the study as a whole: Increased T cell density in blood showed an association with longer overall survival. Investigators sequenced only a single tumor region, leaving heterogeneity possible. Within adjacent lung there appeared a median approximately 58 of the top 100 tumor clones.

The CDR3 covers 14 residues. Trimming stripped 3 bases from V and 6 bases from J, with 11 bases between. The V gene's germline CDR1 is SGHNT and CDR2 YENEEA. Sequencing was performed with immunoSEQ multiplex PCR; in TCRdb, only in-frame clones are kept and a portion is missing. Of about 4,000 clones listed, about a quarter were seen once; the top ten hold 10% to 15%. There are many counts of this clone. Antigen unknown. The genes are TRBV11-3 and TRBJ2-2; perhaps TRBD1 as D (5 bases). The sequences come from lung tumor tissue, collected before any cancer treatment. The receptor's source is a man between 40 and 70 years old with stage II lung adenocarcinoma. The CDR3 protein is CASSLVVGPGELFF. For the CDR3, the DNA is TGTGCCAGCAGCTTGGTTGTGGGGCCCGGGGAGCTGTTTTTT.